The 3 T cell receptor beta chains presented below share a single source sample, sequenced in a study of tumor-infiltrating lymphocytes in localized non-small cell lung cancer (dated by TCRdb to about 2021). To prepare the library, the immunoSEQ multiplex PCR assay was applied. TCRdb limited this immuneACCESS table to in-frame rearrangements with V and J called. A share of clones is missing; checked studies link under half to unresolved V genes, and the rest is unexplained. Across this sample there are tens of thousands of clones, with around 85% seen only once. The ten most abundant clones make up roughly 1.9% of the sample. The material sequenced was lung tumor tissue. Receptors originate from a human donor with non-small cell lung cancer.

The chain employs TRBV9 and TRBJ2-2; D possibly uses TRBD1 or TRBD2 (5 bases each). The CDR3 loop spans 17 amino acids. The V and J ends lost 0 bases and 7 bases respectively, with 19 bases between them. In germline, CDR1 is SGDLS, CDR2 YYNGEE. In DNA, the CDR3 is TGTGCCAGCAGCGTAGTCGCAGGGACGTGGTATTTCGGGGAGCTGTTTTTT. Encoded protein: CASSVVAGTWYFGELFF.

The chain uses TRBV6-5 and TRBJ2-7; D remains unclear. The germline V gene has CDR1 MNHEY and CDR2 SVGAGI. Trimming removed 0 bases at V and 4 bases at J, with 7 bases between. The CDR3 sequence is 13 residues long. The CDR3 sequence: CASSYSKGYEQYF. CDR3 coding DNA: TGTGCCAGCAGTTACTCGAAAGGGTACGAGCAGTACTTC.

The chain employs TRBV6-6 and TRBJ2-3, with D hard to call. The germline V gene has CDR1 MNHNY and CDR2 SVGAGI (reference sequence). V lost 6 bases and J lost 0, with 10 bases in between. The CDR3 spans 14 residues. The chain's CDR3 is CASRKVTSTDTQYF. DNA of the CDR3: TGTGCCAGCAGAAAGGTGACTAGCACAGATACGCAGTATTTT.